The clone carrying this T cell receptor (beta chain) was counted once. This specimen comes from a study of cytomegalovirus exposure and HLA in healthy donors. Between the trimmed V and J ends, which lost 5 bases and 4 bases, there was a span of 15 bases. The CDR3 is 14 amino acids. Germline CDR1 SGDLS, CDR2 YYNGEE. The study ran its PCR with 60 Vbeta and 13 Jbeta primers. The data were produced by immunoSEQ multiplex PCR, yet TCRdb's version contains in-frame clones alone and is incomplete. The repertoire holds some 150,000 clones, with 65% to 90% as singletons. The clonotype was recovered from a female donor in good health and CMV-seronegative. The specimen was PBMCs. The chain couples TRBV9 to TRBJ2-5; D is possibly TRBD2 (6 bases). Here the CDR3 reads CASSPGRGVETQYF. The CDR3 bases are TGTGCCAGCAGTCCCGGGCGGGGTGTAGAGACCCAGTACTTC.